Below, one TCR beta chain is given with its context. This sample was taken from a study of graft-versus-host responses after intestinal transplantation. Plates contained around 200,000 CFSE-labeled responder cells and around 200,000 irradiated, violet-dye-labeled stimulator cells. Proliferating CFSE-low CD3+CD4+ and CD3+CD8+ responders were sorted after the reaction. The CDR3 spans 14 residues. With 6 bases removed from V and 0 bases from J, the gap between germline ends came to 9 bases. Germline lookup yields CDR1 MNHEY and CDR2 SMNVEV (reference sequence). The table came from immunoSEQ multiplex PCR; TCRdb's copy has only in-frame clones and leaves some out. The repertoire holds approximately 14,000 clones, with approximately 40% as singletons.

The V call is TRBV27, the J call TRBJ1-5; possibly TRBD1 for D (5 bases). This clonotype originated in a human patient who received an intestinal transplant. Sequences were derived from alloreactive CD8+ T cells from a mixed lymphocyte reaction culture, sampled before intestinal transplant. The subset: CFSE-low proliferating T cells sorted from approximately 6-day pre-transplant mixed lymphocyte reaction (GvH or HvG direction). CDR3 in amino acids: CASRPGSSNQPQHF. The CDR3 DNA follows: TGTGCCAGCAGACCAGGGTCTAGCAATCAGCCCCAGCATTTT.